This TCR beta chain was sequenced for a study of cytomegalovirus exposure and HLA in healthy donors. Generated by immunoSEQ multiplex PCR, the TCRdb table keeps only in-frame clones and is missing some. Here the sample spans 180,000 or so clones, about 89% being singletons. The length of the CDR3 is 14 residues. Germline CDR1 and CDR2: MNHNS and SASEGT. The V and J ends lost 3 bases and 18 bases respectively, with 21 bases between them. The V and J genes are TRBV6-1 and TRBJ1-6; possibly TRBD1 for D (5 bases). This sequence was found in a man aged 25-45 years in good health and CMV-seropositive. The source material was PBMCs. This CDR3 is CASSDPPMGVRNHF. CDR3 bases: TGTGCCAGCAGTGATCCCCCAATGGGGGTCCGCAACCACTTT.